A selection of T cell receptor beta chains follows, all from one sample in a study of tumor-infiltrating lymphocytes in localized non-small cell lung cancer. Some clones are missing from TCRdb's copy, which holds only in-frame ones; the method was immunoSEQ multiplex PCR. Of 11,000 or so clones listed, about 86% were seen once; the top ten hold over 7.5%. The sequenced sample consisted of uninvolved lung tissue not adjacent to the tumor. The receptors were gathered from a human donor with non-small cell lung cancer. CDR3s include the opening cysteine and the closing phenylalanine or tryptophan. D genes are given only for firm matches. Part of the rows lack a size; the others show once, few, many or a class for expanded clones.

J: TRBJ1-2
size: few
V: TRBV30
D: .
DNA: TGTGCCTGGACTGCAGGGGTAGATGGCTACACCTTC
CDR3: CAWTAGVDGYTF

J: TRBJ2-3
size: .
V: TRBV14
D: TRBD2
DNA: TGTGCCAGCACCCCAGGGACTAGCGGGGGGGCAGATACGCAGTATTTT
CDR3: CASTPGTSGGADTQYF

J: TRBJ2-6
size: .
V: TRBV19
D: .
DNA: TGTGCCAGTAGCCCCACGCGGAGGGGGGTTCTCTCTGGGGCCAACGTCCTGACTTTC
CDR3: CASSPTRRGVLSGANVLTF

J: TRBJ1-3
size: .
V: TRBV2
D: .
DNA: TGTGCCAGCAGTGAAGGATACATCTCTGGAAACACCATATATTTT
CDR3: CASSEGYISGNTIYF

J: TRBJ2-3
size: .
V: TRBV6-1
D: .
DNA: TGTGCCAGCAGTGAACGAACTATCAATACGCAGTATTTT
CDR3: CASSERTINTQYF

J: TRBJ2-4
size: .
V: TRBV19
D: .
DNA: TGTGCCAGTAGTATAGCACCAGCCAAAAACATTCAGTACTTC
CDR3: CASSIAPAKNIQYF

J: TRBJ2-7
size: .
V: TRBV11-2
D: .
DNA: TGTGCCAGCAGCCCGGACTGGGACCGATCCTACGAGCAGTACTTC
CDR3: CASSPDWDRSYEQYF

J: TRBJ1-3
size: .
V: TRBV4-2
D: .
DNA: TGTGCCAGCAGCCAAGATCGAGGGTCTGGAAACACCATATATTTT
CDR3: CASSQDRGSGNTIYF

J: TRBJ1-6
size: .
V: TRBV2
D: .
DNA: TGTGCCAGCATGTCAGGGGACTATAATTCACCCCTCCACTTT
CDR3: CASMSGDYNSPLHF

J: TRBJ2-2
size: .
V: TRBV7-8
D: TRBD2
DNA: TGTGCCAGCAGCCCGCGGACTAGCGGGACCGCGAACACCGGGGAGCTGTTTTTT
CDR3: CASSPRTSGTANTGELFF

J: TRBJ1-1
size: .
V: TRBV7-8
D: TRBD1
DNA: TGTGCCAGCAGCTTGAGACAGGGGACTCCTGAAGCTTTCTTT
CDR3: CASSLRQGTPEAFF

J: TRBJ1-2
size: .
V: TRBV2
D: TRBD1
DNA: TGTGCCAGCAGTCTGGACAGGGGGCGGAACTATGGCTACACCTTC
CDR3: CASSLDRGRNYGYTF

J: TRBJ1-5
size: .
V: TRBV2
D: TRBD1
DNA: TGTGCCAGCAGAGATGGGACAGGCAATCAGCCCCAGCATTTT
CDR3: CASRDGTGNQPQHF